This T cell receptor beta chain originates from a study of OX40 agonist ivuxolimab in advanced cancers. About the research overall: Patients' therapy was ivuxolimab, an antibody that acts as an agonist of OX40 (CD134).

Germline V CDR1 and CDR2: SGHRS, YFSETQ. CDR3 length equals 15 residues. V shed 4 bases and J 4 bases; nucleotides not matched to a gene: 5. Sequencing was performed with immunoSEQ multiplex PCR; in TCRdb, only in-frame clones are kept and a portion is missing. The table has 75,000 to 100,000 clones, around 91% seen once. The receptor's source is an adult with an advanced solid tumor such as melanoma, head and neck, liver or kidney cancer. This sample comprised CD4+ or CD8+ T cells sorted from blood, obtained in a trial of the OX40 agonist ivuxolimab. The rearrangement uses TRBV5-1 and TRBJ2-6, with 7 nucleotides matching TRBD1. CDR3 nucleotide sequence: TGCGCCAGCAGCGCGGACAGGTCCGGGGCCAACGTCCTGACTTTC. As protein: CASSADRSGANVLTF.